Below, one TCR beta chain is given with its context. Its antigen is unidentified. The source of the sample is a study of graft-versus-host responses after intestinal transplantation. Across the study: Induction using anti-thymocyte globulin, followed by tacrolimus and steroids for roughly 3 years, was given to all recipients.

Here immunoSEQ multiplex PCR was the method, and the copy in TCRdb shows in-frame clones only, minus some. The repertoire holds roughly 70,000 clones, roughly 92% seen once, with about 6.9% in the top ten. The CDR3 totals 13 residues. V shed 1 base and J shed 1 base, with 5 bases lying between them. CDR1 and CDR2 (germline): LNHDA, SQIVND (reference sequence). Whole-study findings and limits: In patients with graft-donor T cell macrochimerism, allograft graft-versus-host to host-versus-graft clonal ratios were high.

The V gene is TRBV19, the J gene TRBJ2-7; no clear D gene. This receptor was obtained from a human patient who received an intestinal transplant, so some T cells may come from the graft donor. Sequencing used bone marrow, obtained approximately 740 days after intestinal transplantation. The CDR3: CASSIAISYEQYF. CDR3 nucleotide sequence: TGTGCCAGTAGTATAGCCATATCCTACGAGCAGTACTTC.